The 5 T cell receptor beta chains below come from one sample, sequenced in a study of STAT5B mutations in CD4+ large granular lymphocyte leukemia. Sequencing was performed with immunoSEQ multiplex PCR; in TCRdb, only in-frame clones are kept and a portion is missing. The table shows about 40,000 clones, with about 88% occurring only once. Sequenced: CD4+ T cells from blood buffy coats. All receptors come from a human donor in good health.

This chain links TRBV19 with TRBJ1-1; possibly TRBD1 for D (6 bases). Trimming took 6 bases from V and 5 from J, leaving 19 bases between them. Germline CDR1 reads LNHDA; CDR2 reads SQIVND (reference sequence). CDR3 size: 15 residues. Here the CDR3 DNA reads TGTGCCAGTAGCCTACTCCCCAGGGGTAATACTGAAGCTTTCTTT. Translation: CASSLLPRGNTEAFF.

This clone has a single count. The chain links TRBV9 to TRBJ1-1; the D gene is possibly TRBD1 (5 bases). Trimming shortened V by 1 base and J by 1 base, and 11 bases separated the two germline ends. The germline CDR1 and CDR2 sequences are SGDLS and YYNGEE. The CDR3 loop spans 15 amino acids. The CDR3 is CASSVTRDQNTEAFF. The CDR3 DNA follows: TGTGCCAGCAGCGTAACCAGGGACCAGAACACTGAAGCTTTCTTT.

The chain uses TRBV27 and TRBJ2-3; D is unclear. Germline V gene lookup returns CDR1 MNHEY and CDR2 SMNVEV (reference sequence). The CDR3 covers 15 residues. Trimming left V 7 bases short and J 0 bases short, with 14 bases between. CDR3 DNA sequence: TGTGCCAGCACTCTATCCACATACAGCACAGATACGCAGTATTTT. It translates to CASTLSTYSTDTQYF.

In its sample, this clone was seen a few times. V and J are TRBV7-2 and TRBJ1-2, with D possibly matching TRBD1 (5 bases). Trimming took 9 bases from V and 2 from J, leaving 13 bases between them. Germline assignment: CDR1 SGHTA and CDR2 FQGNSA. The CDR3 extends over 13 amino acids. CDR3 sequence (DNA): TGTGCCAGAGCGGGGGTGGGAAACTATGGCTACACCTTC. This gives the protein CARAGVGNYGYTF.

This clone was detected a few times. The V and J genes are TRBV11-2 and TRBJ2-7, with 11 positions matching TRBD1. This CDR3 is built from 15 residues. With V trimmed by 6 bases and J by 0 bases, 4 bases remained unmatched. CDR1 SGHAT and CDR2 FQNNGV come from the germline V gene. CDR3 amino acids: CASRAGTGGSYEQYF. In DNA form, the CDR3 reads TGTGCCAGCAGGGCCGGGACAGGGGGCTCCTACGAGCAGTACTTC.